Presented here are 27 T cell receptor beta chains from one specimen sequenced in a study of T cell repertoires in cytomegalovirus infection. From the reads, TCRdb called clonotypes with MiXCR, one entry per CDR3 protein. The table has 270,000 or so distinct CDR3 sequences, about 18% seen once. The sample comprised CD8+ T cells from PBMCs. The receptors derive from a human donor in good health (CMV status not recorded). Some clones in this sample may be carry-over from other donors' samples.

This chain joins TRBV4-2 and TRBJ1-6; D is unresolved. V was cut by 1 base and J by 10 bases, with 14 bases left in between. The germline V gene has CDR1 LGHNA and CDR2 YNFKEQ. The length of the CDR3 is 15 residues. DNA of the CDR3: TGTGCCAGCAGCCAAGTAGATATGGGGAGCTCACCCCTCCACTTT. This gives the protein CASSQVDMGSSPLHF.

There are many counts of this clonotype. This chain joins TRBV4-1 and TRBJ1-5; D remains unclear. The CDR3 runs to 15 residues. Germline assignment: CDR1 MGHRA and CDR2 YSYEKL. With 4 bases removed from V and 0 bases from J, the gap between germline ends came to 10 bases. CDR3 region: CASSPRTDSNQPQHF. CDR3 bases: TGCGCCAGCAGCCCACGGACTGATAGCAATCAGCCCCAGCATTTT.

The CDR3 spells CSAREGTAYYGYTF. The CDR3 nucleotides read TGCAGTGCTAGGGAGGGGACAGCATACTATGGCTACACCTTC. The chain employs TRBV20-1 and TRBJ1-2, with TRBD1 matching over 7 bases. This CDR3 comprises 14 residues. Germline trimming cut 3 bases from V and 3 bases from J; bases unmatched to any gene: 7. CDR1 and CDR2 (germline): DFQATT, SNEGSKA (reference sequence).

This clonotype was observed a few times. The chain links TRBV9 to TRBJ1-5; D gene uncertain. The CDR3 length is 14 residues. The germline CDR1 and CDR2 sequences are SGDLS and YYNGEE. Trimming removed 0 bases from V and 5 bases from J, with 9 bases in between. CDR3 in DNA: TGTGCCAGCAGCGTAGACGGGTCCGATCAGCCCCAGCATTTT. This gives the protein CASSVDGSDQPQHF.

The chain's CDR3 is CASTAGNTYEQYF. The CDR3 coding sequence is TGTGCCAGCACCGCAGGGAACACCTACGAGCAGTACTTC. This chain links TRBV28 with TRBJ2-7; possible D gene TRBD1, 5 bases. The germline V gene encodes CDR1 MDHEN and CDR2 SYDVKM. There are 13 residues in the CDR3. Trimming took 7 bases from V and 2 from J, leaving 12 bases between them.

At least ten counts were recorded for this clonotype. The V gene is TRBV7-9, the J gene TRBJ2-5, with D possibly matching TRBD1 (6 bases). The V end was cut by 6 bases, the J end by 5 bases, with 19 bases between. Germline CDR1 SEHNR, CDR2 FQNEAQ (reference sequence). The CDR3 is 15 residues long. The CDR3 coding sequence is TGTGCCAGCAGTGGCGAGGGCAGGGGATGGGAGACCCAGTACTTC. Amino acids: CASSGEGRGWETQYF. The full variable domain, rest sourced from reference TRBV7-9 and TRBJ2-5, is DTGVSQNPRHKITKRGQNVTFRCDPISEHNRLYWYRQTLGQGPEFLTYFQNEAQLEKSRLLSDRFSAERPKGSFSTLEIQRTEQGDSAMYLCASSGEGRGWETQYFGPGTRLLVL.

The V gene is TRBV7-9, the J gene TRBJ2-7; 10 nucleotides agree with TRBD1. CDR1 is SEHNR, CDR2 FQNEAQ, per germline (reference sequence). V was pared by 5 bases and J by 5 bases, with 9 bases of the junction left unmatched. The CDR3 consists of 15 residues. The CDR3 coding sequence is TGTGCCAGCAGCGGAAGGACAGGGGGTCGCGACGAGCAGTACTTC. This translates into CASSGRTGGRDEQYF.

Note on this clonotype: Being one base from a much bigger clone, this may be a read error. The J gene is TRBJ2-7, the V gene TRBV28; 7 bases fit TRBD1. V lost 0 bases to trimming and J lost 6 bases; unmatched junction nucleotides: 2. The CDR3 is 13 residues long. The germline gives CDR1 MDHEN, CDR2 SYDVKM. CDR3 amino acids: CASSLWTGIEQYF. CDR3 nucleotide sequence: TGTGCCAGCAGTTTATGGACAGGGATCGAGCAGTACTTC.

The genes are TRBV24-1 and TRBJ2-7; D is tentatively TRBD1 or TRBD2 (5 bases each). CDR1 and CDR2 (germline): KGHDR, SFDVKD. The CDR3 spans 14 residues. The V gene lost 6 bases and the J gene lost 2 bases, with 13 bases spanning the gap. The CDR3 spells CATSIGTATYEQYF. DNA for the CDR3: TGTGCCACCAGTATCGGGACGGCCACCTACGAGCAGTACTTC.

This chain links TRBV7-4 with TRBJ2-7; TRBD1 matches 9 bases. Germline CDR1 is SGHVT and CDR2 is SQSDAQ. Trimming took 5 bases from V and 2 from J; bases not matched to a gene: 7. CDR3 length equals 15 residues. CDR3: CASSPRQGEAYEQYF. The CDR3 nucleotides are TGTGCCAGCAGCCCCCGACAGGGGGAAGCCTACGAGCAGTACTTC.

This clonotype showed up just a few times. V and J are TRBV12-3 or TRBV12-4 and TRBJ1-2, with 7 bases lining up with TRBD1. The V gene end was trimmed by 6 bases and the J gene end by 6 bases; junction bases not matched to a gene: 7. The CDR3 has 13 residues. The CDR3 is CASSAGTADGYTF. In DNA form, the CDR3 reads TGTGCCAGCAGCGCCGGGACAGCGGATGGCTACACCTTC.

A few counts support this clonotype. The chain has TRBV10-3 and TRBJ2-7; D perhaps matches TRBD1 (7 bases). CDR1 ENHRY and CDR2 SYGVKD come from the germline V gene. The V and J ends lost 2 bases and 7 bases respectively, with 12 bases between them. The CDR3 is 13 amino acids. The CDR3 reads CAISETGAGEQYF. The CDR3 nucleotides read TGTGCCATCAGTGAGACAGGGGCGGGGGAGCAGTACTTC.

In this sample, this clonotype turned up a few times. The chain uses TRBV28 and TRBJ1-5; D might be TRBD1 (5 bases). The CDR3 has 15 amino acids. Germline CDR1 and CDR2: MDHEN and SYDVKM. The V end lost 8 bases, the J end lost 3 bases, and 17 bases lay between the germline ends. The CDR3 DNA is TGTGCCAGCCAAGACAGCGCGACCATCAATCAGCCCCAGCATTTT. Protein sequence: CASQDSATINQPQHF.

This rearrangement joins TRBV28 to TRBJ1-5; no definite D call. CDR1 MDHEN and CDR2 SYDVKM come from the germline V gene. Trimming removed 5 bases at V and 8 bases at J, with 19 bases between. This CDR3 has 15 residues. CDR3 nucleotide sequence: TGTGCCAGCAGTGACACGAGGACGACGGTTGAGCCCCAGCATTTT. This codes for CASSDTRTTVEPQHF.

This clonotype was picked up many times. The chain carries TRBV7-2 and TRBJ2-1; D may be TRBD2 (5 bases). The CDR3 is 16 amino acids. The germline V gene has CDR1 SGHTA and CDR2 FQGNSA. Trimming removed 3 bases from V and 4 bases from J, with 16 bases in between. The CDR3 coding sequence is TGTGCCAGCAGCTTTTCTGCGGGTTCGACTTACAATGAGCAGTTCTTC. It specifies CASSFSAGSTYNEQFF.

This chain links TRBV7-9 with TRBJ1-1; D is possibly TRBD1 (5 bases). With 6 bases removed from V and 5 bases from J, the gap between germline ends came to 13 bases. Germline values: CDR1 SEHNR, CDR2 FQNEAQ (reference sequence). There are 13 residues in the CDR3. CDR3 sequence reads: CASRAGEGTEAFF. CDR3 coding DNA: TGTGCCAGCAGGGCGGGGGAGGGGACTGAAGCTTTCTTT.

This clonotype was observed a few times. This sequence joins TRBV13 and TRBJ2-7; D is perhaps TRBD1 or TRBD2 (6 bases each). CDR1 is PRHDT and CDR2 is FYEKMQ in the germline V gene (reference sequence). Deletions cut 5 bases from V and 6 bases from J, with 17 bases between. The CDR3 covers 14 residues. The CDR3 loop reads CASSRAGEGGEQYF. Here the CDR3 DNA reads TGTGCCAGCAGCCGGGCTGGCGAGGGGGGCGAGCAGTACTTC.

This clonotype was picked up many times. The V call is TRBV28, the J call TRBJ1-2; TRBD1 might be the D (6 bases). CDR3 length: 14 residues. V was cut by 3 bases and J by 8 bases, with 16 bases left in between. Germline-derived CDR1 and CDR2 are MDHEN and SYDVKM. The CDR3 sequence is CASSFLGGTGGYTF. The CDR3 DNA is TGTGCCAGCAGTTTTTTGGGGGGCACTGGGGGCTACACCTTC.

The rearrangement links TRBV7-8 to TRBJ1-1; 8 nucleotides line up with TRBD1. V lost 5 bases to trimming and J lost 7 bases; unmatched junction nucleotides: 9. The CDR3 is made up of 14 amino acids. CDR1 and CDR2 (germline): SGHVS, FQNEAQ. The CDR3 reads CASSKRQGQVEAFF. The DNA of the CDR3 is TGTGCCAGCAGCAAACGACAGGGGCAGGTTGAAGCTTTCTTT.

This clonotype has a count of ten or more. The chain recombines TRBV7-2 with TRBJ1-2; D may be TRBD1 (5 bases). This CDR3 is built from 15 residues. In germline, CDR1 is SGHTA, CDR2 FQGNSA. The V end was cut by 5 bases, the J end by 4 bases, with 17 bases between. CDR3 residues: CASSNEPDNLYGYTF. The CDR3 DNA reads as TGTGCCAGCAGCAACGAACCGGACAACCTCTATGGCTACACCTTC.

This clonotype was counted between two and nine times. The J gene is TRBJ1-5, the V gene TRBV6-2 or TRBV6-3; TRBD1 is a possible D gene (6 bases). Trimming took 1 base from V and 1 from J, leaving 8 bases between them. This CDR3 is 15 amino acids long. Germline V CDR1 and CDR2: MNHEY, SVGEGT. CDR3 protein: CASSYYGQSNQPQHF. CDR3 in DNA: TGTGCCAGCAGTTACTACGGACAGAGCAATCAGCCCCAGCATTTT.

V and J are TRBV19 and TRBJ2-1; no firm D call. Germline V gene sequence: CDR1 LNHDA, CDR2 SQIVND (reference sequence). Trimming cost V 3 bases and J 5 bases, with 5 bases left between them. The CDR3 covers 12 residues. The CDR3 DNA reads TGTGCCAGTAGTATTCCAAACAATGAGCAGTTCTTC. Its protein is CASSIPNNEQFF.

The rearrangement joins TRBV6-6 to TRBJ2-1; the match to TRBD1 covers 8 bases. This CDR3 spans 16 amino acids. Germline V gene sequence: CDR1 MNHNY, CDR2 SVGAGI (reference sequence). V shed 2 bases and J 5 bases; nucleotides not matched to a gene: 8. CDR3 DNA: TGTGCCAGCAGTTACCGGAGACAGGGGCCCAACAATGAGCAGTTCTTC. Amino acid sequence: CASSYRRQGPNNEQFF.

This clonotype has only a few counts. The chain links TRBV7-9 to TRBJ2-7, with D unclear. V dropped 5 bases and J dropped 3 bases, with 17 bases sitting between them. The CDR3 length is 15 residues. Germline values: CDR1 SEHNR, CDR2 FQNEAQ (reference sequence). In nucleotides, the CDR3 is TGTGCCAGCAGCCACGGGCCCGACAACTTCTACGAGCAGTACTTC. It specifies CASSHGPDNFYEQYF.

Only a few counts were recorded for this clonotype. The gene calls are TRBV5-1 and TRBJ2-7, with D possibly being TRBD1 (5 bases). Trimming removed 5 bases from V and 3 bases from J, with 15 bases in between. This CDR3 contains 14 residues. The germline CDR1 and CDR2 sequences are SGHRS and YFSETQ. CDR3 in DNA: TGCGCCAGCAGTCCACAGGCGAACTTCTACGAGCAGTACTTC. Translated, it gives CASSPQANFYEQYF.

This chain connects TRBV2 to TRBJ1-2; D is perhaps TRBD1 (6 bases). This CDR3 is built from 12 residues. CDR1 is SNHLY, CDR2 FYNNEI, per germline. The germline V and J ends were trimmed by 10 bases and 8 bases, with 17 bases remaining between them. Here the CDR3 reads CATKTGRGGYTF. The CDR3 DNA reads TGTGCCACCAAGACAGGCCGAGGCGGCTACACCTTC.

The rearrangement joins TRBV4-3 to TRBJ2-7; 8 bases are a match to TRBD1. This CDR3 is built from 15 residues. CDR1 LGHNA and CDR2 YSLEER come from the germline V gene. The V segment lost 4 bases and the J segment 4 bases; nucleotides outside the gene matches: 9. The CDR3 coding sequence is TGCGCCAGCAGCCTTACGACAGGGGTTGTATACGAGCAGTACTTC. Its translation is CASSLTTGVVYEQYF.